This paragraph reports one T cell receptor beta chain. As yet, its antigen is unknown. These data originate in a study of cytotoxic CD8 clonotypes in ibrutinib-treated CLL. Study details: The subjects consisted of about 10 relapsed/refractory and roughly 14 treatment-naive individuals, with roughly 17 IGHV unmutated. Response sampling occurred after a median around 12 months of treatment (range 6 to 36). The study's findings and limits: Researchers report that baseline clonality outpaced age-matched healthy donors and tracked circulating CD8+ T-cell counts.

V was cut by 6 bases and J by 1 base, with 24 bases left in between. The CDR3 length is 18 residues. Germline assignment: CDR1 SGHRS and CDR2 YFSETQ. Deep sequencing aimed at 1 in 200,000 to 1 in 1 million T cells' resolution. Assay: immunoSEQ multiplex PCR; the TCRdb copy retains only in-frame clones and omits some. Here the sample spans about 25,000 clones, roughly 74% being singletons. This receptor was taken from a human donor with chronic lymphocytic leukemia. This chain links TRBV5-1 with TRBJ2-3; D possibly corresponds to TRBD1 (6 bases). The sequences come from PBMCs, collected after 12 months of ibrutinib treatment. CDR3 nucleotide sequence: TGCGCCAGCAACCCACAGGGTGTCGACTTGCGAGGCACAGATACGCAGTATTTT. Translating gives CASNPQGVDLRGTDTQYF.